A single sample is the source of the 8 T cell receptor beta chains below, sequenced in a study of cytomegalovirus exposure and HLA in healthy donors. PCR amplification relied on 60 Vbeta primers (plus 13 Jbeta primers). Profiling relied on immunoSEQ multiplex PCR, and the TCRdb table lists in-frame clones only, not all of them. The sample has 150,000 or so clones, more than 70% seen once; the top ten hold around 3.2%. Input material: PBMCs. Receptor source: a man aged 35-49 years in good health and CMV-seronegative.

The V and J genes are TRBV27 and TRBJ2-7; possible D gene TRBD2, 6 bases. Germline V lookup: CDR1 MNHEY, CDR2 SMNVEV (reference sequence). V lost 2 bases and J lost 6, with 20 bases in between. The CDR3 runs 16 residues. CDR3 residues: CASSLRWGDPLIEQYF. CDR3 coding DNA: TGTGCCAGCAGTTTACGGTGGGGGGATCCTCTAATCGAGCAGTACTTC.

V is TRBV7-7 and J is TRBJ2-1, with D possibly TRBD2 on 5 matching bases. The V end lost 1 base, the J end lost 7 bases, and 11 bases lay between the germline ends. The CDR3 is 14 residues long. Looked up from germline, CDR1 is SSHAT and CDR2 is FNYEAQ (reference sequence). The CDR3 coding sequence is TGTGCCAGCAGCTTAGGGCCTAGCCGGAATGAGCAGTTCTTC. This translates into CASSLGPSRNEQFF.

This rearrangement joins TRBV6-1 to TRBJ1-4; 9 bases agree with TRBD1. Germline CDR1 MNHNS, CDR2 SASEGT. Germline trimming cut 3 bases from V and 8 bases from J; bases unmatched to any gene: 7. The CDR3 is 15 amino acids. CDR3 amino acids: CASSDPGQGLEKLFF. The CDR3 DNA follows: TGTGCCAGCAGTGACCCGGGACAGGGCTTAGAAAAACTGTTTTTT.

This clone was found a few times. The chain recombines TRBV29-1 with TRBJ2-1, with 13 bases aligning to TRBD2. The V and J ends lost 0 bases and 4 bases, in that order; junction bases with no gene match: 3. This CDR3 spans 16 amino acids. The germline V gene encodes CDR1 SQVTM and CDR2 ANQGSEA. CDR3 sequence (DNA): TGCAGCGTTGAAGACCCACTAGCGGGGGGGTACAATGAGCAGTTCTTC. Its translation is CSVEDPLAGGYNEQFF.

The chain links TRBV11-2 to TRBJ1-1; D is perhaps TRBD1 (6 bases). Germline CDR1 reads SGHAT; CDR2 reads FQNNGV. The V end was cut by 5 bases, the J end by 2 bases, with 12 bases between. The CDR3 loop spans 14 amino acids. The CDR3 bases are TGTGCCAGCAGCCTCCGGACAGCTAACACTGAAGCTTTCTTT. This sequence encodes CASSLRTANTEAFF.

The CDR3 coding sequence is TGTGCCAGCAGTTTCTGGGACAACTCCAGCGAGCAGTACTTC. Its translation: CASSFWDNSSEQYF. The chain carries TRBV27 and TRBJ2-7, with D possibly TRBD1 on 6 matching bases. Deletions cut 3 bases from V and 6 bases from J, with 15 bases between. Germline-derived CDR1 and CDR2 are MNHEY and SMNVEV (reference sequence). This CDR3 spans 14 amino acids.

The chain employs TRBV9 and TRBJ2-3, with 12 positions matching TRBD2. This CDR3 has 16 residues. Looked up from germline, CDR1 is SGDLS and CDR2 is YYNGEE. The V segment lost 0 bases and the J segment 6 bases; nucleotides outside the gene matches: 5. Here the CDR3 reads CASSVATSGGYDTQYF. In DNA, the CDR3 is TGTGCCAGCAGCGTAGCGACTAGCGGGGGTTACGATACGCAGTATTTT.

V is TRBV4-3 and J is TRBJ2-3, with 9 bases aligning to TRBD2. The length of the CDR3 is 17 residues. Per the germline V gene, CDR1 is LGHNA and CDR2 is YSLEER. J gave up 6 bases and V 3 bases, and 13 bases lay outside the gene matches. The CDR3 is CASSHNAGGARRDTQYF. The CDR3 DNA is TGCGCCAGCAGCCATAACGCGGGGGGGGCCAGGCGTGATACGCAGTATTTT.